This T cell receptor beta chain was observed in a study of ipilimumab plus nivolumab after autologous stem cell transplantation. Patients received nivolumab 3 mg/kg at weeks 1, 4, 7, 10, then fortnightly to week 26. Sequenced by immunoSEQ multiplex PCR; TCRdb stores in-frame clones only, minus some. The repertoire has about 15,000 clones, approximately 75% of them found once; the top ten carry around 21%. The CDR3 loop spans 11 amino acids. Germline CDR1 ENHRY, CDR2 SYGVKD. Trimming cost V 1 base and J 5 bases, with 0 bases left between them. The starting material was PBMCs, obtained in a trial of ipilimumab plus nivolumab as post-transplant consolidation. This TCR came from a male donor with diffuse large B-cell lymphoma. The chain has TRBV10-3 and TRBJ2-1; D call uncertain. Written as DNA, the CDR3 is TGTGCCATCAGTGAGTACAATGAGCAGTTCTTC. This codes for CAISEYNEQFF.